Below are 13 T cell receptor beta chains sequenced from a single sample in a study of CD8 T cells in Susac syndrome. After extraction with the RNeasy kit, roughly 0.5 to 1 ug of the RNA was reverse transcribed using random hexamers. TCRdb itself ran the immunoSEQ multiplex PCR reads through MiXCR, one entry per CDR3 protein. The data show 330,000 or so distinct CDR3 sequences, around 89% seen once. The sequencing sample was made of CD8+ T cells from PBMCs. All receptors derive from a human donor with multiple sclerosis.

The chain carries TRBV19 and TRBJ1-5; no definite D call. This CDR3 region has 15 residues. V was trimmed by 3 bases and J by 1 base, leaving 10 bases between them. Germline CDR1 LNHDA, CDR2 SQIVND (reference sequence). This CDR3 reads CASSIPMGSNQPQHF. In DNA form, the CDR3 reads TGTGCCAGTAGTATCCCAATGGGAAGCAATCAGCCCCAGCATTTT. The whole variable domain, filled in from reference TRBV19 and TRBJ1-5, reads DGGITQSPKYLFRKEGQNVTLSCEQNLNHDAMYWYRQDPGQGLRLIYYSQIVNDFQKGDIAEGYSVSREKKESFPLTVTSAQKNPTAFYLCASSIPMGSNQPQHFGDGTRLSIL.

The CDR3 spells CASSLASANTGELFF. DNA for the CDR3: TGTGCCAGCAGCTTGGCCAGTGCGAACACCGGGGAGCTGTTTTTT. The chain has TRBV5-4 and TRBJ2-2; unclear D gene. Germline V gene data show CDR1 as SGHNT and CDR2 as YYREEE (reference sequence). The CDR3 runs to 15 residues. V shed 0 bases and J shed 0 bases, with 6 bases lying between them.

This clonotype was seen a few times. The chain combines TRBV27 with TRBJ2-1; D ambiguous. In germline, CDR1 is MNHEY, CDR2 SMNVEV (reference sequence). This CDR3 spans 12 amino acids. The V and J ends lost 5 bases and 6 bases respectively, with 8 bases between them. CDR3 region: CASSPSGNEQFF. CDR3 coding DNA: TGTGCCAGCAGTCCGTCGGGCAATGAGCAGTTCTTC.

Points on this clonotype: One end of the junction varies from germline; a read error may be responsible. The rearrangement joins TRBV15 to TRBJ2-6; 7 nucleotides line up with TRBD2. Germline V lookup: CDR1 LNHNV, CDR2 YYDKDF (reference sequence). The CDR3 covers 14 residues. The CDR3 sequence: CATSFTAGANVLTF. CDR3 coding DNA: TGTGCCACCAGCTTTACCGCGGGAGCCAATGTCCTGACTTTC.

The V call is TRBV27, the J call TRBJ2-1, with D uncertain. V was trimmed by 6 bases and J by 0 bases, leaving 9 bases between them. The V gene's germline CDR1 is MNHEY and CDR2 SMNVEV (reference sequence). The CDR3 is 14 residues long. This CDR3 is CASSLGGSYNEQFF. CDR3 bases: TGTGCCAGCAGCTTAGGCGGCTCCTACAATGAGCAGTTCTTC.

This chain uses TRBV6-6 with TRBJ2-7; 11 nucleotides match TRBD2. Looked up from germline, CDR1 is MNHNY and CDR2 is SVGAGI (reference sequence). This CDR3 has 16 amino acids. The junction had 7 bases not matched to a gene; V was cut back by 4 bases and J by 2 bases. Here the CDR3 reads CASSSFSGRAAYEQYF. The DNA of the CDR3 is TGTGCCAGCAGTTCCTTTAGCGGGAGGGCCGCCTACGAGCAGTACTTC.

The chain recombines TRBV27 with TRBJ2-2, with unresolved D. Germline CDR1 is MNHEY and CDR2 is SMNVEV (reference sequence). There are 14 residues in the CDR3. V gave up 4 bases and J gave up 5 bases, with 11 bases separating them. For the CDR3, the DNA is TGTGCCAGCAGTTATTCCAGGAGTACCGGGGAGCTGTTTTTT. Translating it yields CASSYSRSTGELFF.

The rearrangement joins TRBV6-2 or TRBV6-3 to TRBJ2-1; D is unclear. The CDR3 runs 15 residues. CDR1 is MNHEY, CDR2 SVGEGT, per germline. V lost 6 bases to trimming and J lost 0 bases, with 12 bases between them. The CDR3 is CASSSKRSSYNEQFF. DNA for the CDR3: TGTGCCAGCAGCTCCAAGCGTAGCTCCTACAATGAGCAGTTCTTC.

This sequence joins TRBV3-1 and TRBJ1-1; D call uncertain. The germline gives CDR1 LGHDT, CDR2 YNNKEL (reference sequence). Trimming removed 0 bases from V and 4 bases from J, with 15 bases in between. CDR3 length equals 16 residues. The CDR3 loop is CASSQDPLGLGTEAFF. CDR3 sequence (DNA): TGTGCCAGCAGCCAAGACCCCCTAGGGCTGGGCACTGAAGCTTTCTTT.

This clonotype was detected a few times. The chain employs TRBV10-3 and TRBJ2-7; 7 positions match TRBD1. The CDR3 runs 13 residues. Trimming took 11 bases from V and 0 from J; bases not matched to a gene: 7. Germline V gene lookup returns CDR1 ENHRY and CDR2 SYGVKD. The CDR3: CAGRTGDSYEQYF. The DNA for the CDR3 is TGTGCCGGCCGGACAGGCGACTCCTACGAGCAGTACTTC.

The J gene is TRBJ2-7, the V gene TRBV9, with D possibly TRBD1 on 6 matching bases. Deletions cut 3 bases from V and 9 bases from J, with 13 bases between. Looked up from germline, CDR1 is SGDLS and CDR2 is YYNGEE. The length of the CDR3 is 12 residues. CDR3 nucleotides: TGTGCCAGCAGCGGACAGGCCGGACGGCAGTACTTC. Its translation is CASSGQAGRQYF. Full variable domain (remainder filled in from reference TRBV9 and TRBJ2-7): DSGVTQTPKHLITATGQRVTLRCSPRSGDLSVYWYQQSLDQGLQFLIQYYNGEERAKGNILERFSAQQFPDLHSELNLSSLELGDSALYFCASSGQAGRQYFGPGTRLTVT.

The chain carries TRBV28 and TRBJ2-3; D may be TRBD1 or TRBD2 (5 bases each). V shed 2 bases and J shed 7 bases, with 19 bases lying between them. CDR3 length equals 16 residues. Germline V CDR1 and CDR2: MDHEN, SYDVKM. For the CDR3, the DNA is TGTGCCAGCAGTTTAAGTCTGGTGGGACCGGCAAATACGCAGTATTTT. It yields the protein CASSLSLVGPANTQYF.

V gene TRBV3-1 combines with J gene TRBJ2-1; TRBD2 matches at 10 bases. Per germline, CDR1 LGHDT and CDR2 YNNKEL (reference sequence). With V trimmed by 1 base and J by 5 bases, 8 bases remained unmatched. This CDR3 spans 17 amino acids. Here the CDR3 reads CASSQGASGSAHNEQFF. In nucleotides, the CDR3 is TGTGCCAGCAGCCAAGGGGCTAGCGGGAGCGCCCACAATGAGCAGTTCTTC.